Listed below are T cell receptor beta chains from one sample, sequenced in a study of blood T cell repertoires in COVID-19. Only in-frame clones appear in the TCRdb table, and some are missing; sequencing was by immunoSEQ multiplex PCR. Among a few hundred thousand clones listed, 80% to 85% were seen once. The specimen was PBMCs or T cells enriched from blood (not recorded which). The origin of the receptors is a woman aged 40 to 50 who had recovered from COVID-19. CDR3s include the opening cysteine and the closing phenylalanine or tryptophan. The D gene is left open where the match is weak. Clone size is not always given. Where it is, it says once, few, many or a class for expanded clones.

V gene	D gene	clone size	J gene	CDR3 DNA	CDR3 protein
TRBV27	.	.	TRBJ1-1	TGTGCCAGCAGTTCGGGTTCCTCGAAACCGAACACTGAAGCTTTCTTT	CASSSGSSKPNTEAFF
TRBV19	.	.	TRBJ1-6	TGTGCCAGTAGTTCCGGGACATCCAGCTCCTATAATTCACCCCTCCACTTT	CASSSGTSSSYNSPLHF
TRBV28	TRBD1	.	TRBJ1-2	TGTGCCAGCAGTTCCGGACAGGGGCGGGGTGGCTACACCTTC	CASSSGQGRGGYTF
TRBV11-2	.	.	TRBJ2-2	TGTGCCAGCAGTCGCGGGGGCGGCGGCACCGGGGAGCTGTTTTTT	CASSRGGGGTGELFF
TRBV5-1	.	.	TRBJ2-6	TGCGCCAGCAGCTCCTGGGACAATAAGGCCAACGTCCTGACTTTC	CASSSWDNKANVLTF
TRBV5-1	.	.	TRBJ1-1	TGCGCCAGCAGCTTTTCCCCTGTAAACACTGAAGCTTTCTTT	CASSFSPVNTEAFF
TRBV24-1	TRBD2	.	TRBJ2-1	TGTGCCACCAGTGATTTGACTAGCGGGACCCTCTCCTACAATGAGCAGTTCTTC	CATSDLTSGTLSYNEQFF
TRBV4-1	.	.	TRBJ1-5	TGCGCCAGCAGCCAAGAATCCCTCCCCTCCTGGCCCCAGCATTTT	CASSQESLPSWPQHF
TRBV2	TRBD1	.	TRBJ1-6	TGTGCCAGCAAGACGGTCGGGACAGGCAATTCACCCCTCCACTTT	CASKTVGTGNSPLHF
TRBV7-3	.	.	TRBJ1-2	TGTGCCAGCAGCTTAAACCCCTCGGGGTCGGGCGGCTACACCTTC	CASSLNPSGSGGYTF
TRBV14	TRBD1	.	TRBJ2-5	TGTGCCAGCAGCCGATCCTATCAGGGGGAAGAGACCCAGTACTTC	CASSRSYQGEETQYF
TRBV30	.	.	TRBJ2-2	TGTGCCTGGACAGGGTTTATACGGAACACCGGGGAGCTGTTTTTT	CAWTGFIRNTGELFF
TRBV5-1	.	.	TRBJ2-7	TGCGCCAGTAGCCCCGGGGTGGGGACCTACGAGCAGTACTTC	CASSPGVGTYEQYF
TRBV29-1	TRBD1	.	TRBJ2-3	TGCAGCGTTGAAGTGGGGCAGGGGGCCGCAGATACGCAGTATTTT	CSVEVGQGAADTQYF
TRBV21-1	.	.	TRBJ2-3	TGTGCCAGCAGCGTCTGCCTCCATCCACAGGGGGCTGTCGGCACAGATACGCAGTATTTT	CASSVCLHPQGAVGTDTQYF
TRBV7-9	.	.	TRBJ1-2	TGTGCCAGCAGCTTAGCGAGGGACACCAGCTACACCTTC	CASSLARDTSYTF
TRBV11-2	.	.	TRBJ2-3	TGTGCCAGCAGTCCGAACCAATACATCCTCACAGATACGCAGTATTTT	CASSPNQYILTDTQYF
TRBV28	TRBD1	.	TRBJ2-2	TGTGCCAGCAGCCGGGACAGGGGGCATACCGGGGAGCTGTTTTTT	CASSRDRGHTGELFF
TRBV6-5	TRBD1	.	TRBJ1-3	TGTGCCAGCAGTAATCAACAGGGGGTGCGAAACACCATATATTTT	CASSNQQGVRNTIYF
TRBV3-1/TRBV3-2	TRBD2	once	TRBJ2-1	TGTGCCAGCCGGCTAGCGGGAGTCAGTGAGCAGTTCTTC	CASRLAGVSEQFF
TRBV5-5	.	.	TRBJ1-5	TGTGCCAGCAGCTTGCCGAACCTGTACCCCCGAGGGAGCAATCAGCCCCAGCATTTT	CASSLPNLYPRGSNQPQHF
TRBV19	.	.	TRBJ1-3	TGTGCCAGTATGTGGACGGGAAGCTCTGGAAACACCATATATTTT	CASMWTGSSGNTIYF
TRBV5-1	.	.	TRBJ2-3	TGCGCCAGCAGCCTGACCAGGGGGGATGCAGATACGCAGTATTTT	CASSLTRGDADTQYF
TRBV28	TRBD2	.	TRBJ2-3	TGTGCCAGCAGCAGGCTAGCGGGAGGGCTTGGAGATACGCAGTATTTT	CASSRLAGGLGDTQYF
TRBV4-3	TRBD1	.	TRBJ1-6	TGCGCCAGCAGCCAAGCCCGGGACAGGGGGTATTCACCCCTCCACTTT	CASSQARDRGYSPLHF
TRBV5-6	TRBD1	.	TRBJ1-2	TGTGCCAGCAGCTCGATGGGACAGGCAGGGAACTATGGCTACACCTTC	CASSSMGQAGNYGYTF
TRBV6-5	.	.	TRBJ1-4	TGTGCCAGCAGTTCCCATACAGGGTCGGGGAATGAAAAACTGTTTTTT	CASSSHTGSGNEKLFF
TRBV10-2	.	.	TRBJ2-5	TGCGCCAGCTCTCCGGACCCTCGAGGGGAGACCCAGTACTTC	CASSPDPRGETQYF
TRBV9	.	.	TRBJ1-2	TGTGCCAGCAGCGAACAGGGAGACTATGGCTACACCTTC	CASSEQGDYGYTF
TRBV19	.	.	TRBJ1-1	TGTGCCAGTAGTATAGAGGACAGCGCCGGGGCTTTCTTT	CASSIEDSAGAFF
TRBV24-1	TRBD1	.	TRBJ1-5	TGTGCCACCAGTGGCCCTACAGGGGGCAATAGCAATCAGCCCCAGCATTTT	CATSGPTGGNSNQPQHF
TRBV29-1	TRBD1	.	TRBJ1-2	TGCAGCGTTTGGACAGGAGGCTATGGCTACACCTTC	CSVWTGGYGYTF
TRBV5-6	TRBD1	many	TRBJ1-2	TGTGCCAGCAGCTGGACTGCAGGGACAGGGGATGGCTACACCTTC	CASSWTAGTGDGYTF
TRBV4-2	.	.	TRBJ2-1	TGTGCCAGCAGCCAAGCCCACAACTACAATGAGCAGTTCTTC	CASSQAHNYNEQFF
TRBV11-2	.	once	TRBJ1-1	TGTGCCAGCAGCTTAGTCCAGTGGGGCTCGAACACTGAAGCTTTCTTT	CASSLVQWGSNTEAFF
TRBV20-1	.	.	TRBJ1-1	TGCAGTGCTAGTAATTTTCGTATCAGTAACACTGAAGCTTTCTTT	CSASNFRISNTEAFF
TRBV6-5	.	.	TRBJ1-6	TGTGCCAGCAGGGGGCCCAGGGGTCAAAATTCACCCCTCCACTTT	CASRGPRGQNSPLHF
TRBV5-1	.	.	TRBJ2-2	TGCGCCAGCAGCTTGGTCAGGCCCGCGAACACCGGGGAGCTGTTTTTT	CASSLVRPANTGELFF
TRBV9	TRBD2	.	TRBJ2-5	TGTGCCAGCAGCGTAGCTAGGGCTAGCGGACCACAGGAGACCCAGTACTTC	CASSVARASGPQETQYF
TRBV7-3	.	.	TRBJ1-4	TGTGCCAGCAGCTTAACGTTTCATCCCGGAGCAACTAATGAAAAACTGTTTTTT	CASSLTFHPGATNEKLFF
TRBV10-2	.	.	TRBJ2-3	TGCGCCAGCAGTGAGCTAAGGACAGACACAGATACGCAGTATTTT	CASSELRTDTDTQYF
TRBV6-6	TRBD2	.	TRBJ2-4	TGTGCCAGCAGTTACTCCGGCGGGAGAAAAAACATTCAGTACTTC	CASSYSGGRKNIQYF